The rows below give T cell receptor beta chains drawn from one sample of a study of cytomegalovirus exposure and HLA in healthy donors. Measured with immunoSEQ multiplex PCR; TCRdb has only the in-frame clones, and not every one. The data show more than 55,000 clones, with 96% seen just once and around 0.83% held by the top ten. The source material was PBMCs. The receptors here all came from a man aged 18 to 35 in good health and CMV-seronegative. The CDR3 runs from the conserved cysteine through the conserved F or W. D genes are given only for firm matches. Not all rows give a size; the values are once, few, many and, for expanded clones, a class.

cdr3_aa cdr3_nt d_call v_call clone_size j_call
CASSYGEISNQPQHF TGTGCCAGCAGTTATGGAGAGATTAGCAATCAGCCCCAGCATTTT . TRBV6-5 . TRBJ1-5
CASSLIQGWTSEQYF TGTGCCAGCAGCTTAATACAGGGGTGGACTTCCGAGCAGTACTTC TRBD1 TRBV7-9 . TRBJ2-7
CASSSHGDIQYF TGTGCCAGCAGCTCACATGGTGACATTCAGTACTTC . TRBV7-9 . TRBJ2-4
CASSFFGGAVTEAFF TGTGCCAGCAGTTTTTTCGGGGGGGCAGTCACTGAAGCTTTCTTT . TRBV27 . TRBJ1-1
CASSLGGLAGYEQYF TGTGCCAGCAGCTTGGGGGGACTAGCGGGATACGAGCAGTACTTC TRBD2 TRBV5-4 . TRBJ2-7
CASSLLPGQGAKTEAFF TGTGCCAGCAGCCTCCTACCGGGACAGGGGGCGAAAACTGAAGCTTTCTTT TRBD1 TRBV28 . TRBJ1-1
CASSPGQGWHYGYTF TGTGCCAGCAGCCCCGGACAGGGGTGGCACTATGGCTACACCTTC TRBD1 TRBV28 . TRBJ1-2
CASAQGKYQPQHF TGTGCCAGCGCACAGGGCAAGTATCAGCCCCAGCATTTT . TRBV6-1 few TRBJ1-5
CASSLAGGSTDTQYF TGTGCCAGCAGCTTAGCGGGCGGGAGTACAGATACGCAGTATTTT TRBD2 TRBV11-1 . TRBJ2-3
CASSVQPGHSNQPQHF TGTGCCAGCTCAGTGCAACCGGGACACAGCAATCAGCCCCAGCATTTT . TRBV18 . TRBJ1-5
CASSLGREFSYEQYF TGTGCCAGCAGCTTGGGGCGGGAGTTCTCCTACGAGCAGTACTTC TRBD2 TRBV5-4 . TRBJ2-7
CASSLDRLYEKLFF TGTGCCAGCAGTCTGGACAGATTATATGAAAAACTGTTTTTT . TRBV28 few TRBJ1-4
CASSIDTQGAYSPPQHF TGTGCCAGTAGTATAGATACCCAGGGGGCGTACTCTCCCCCCCAGCACTTC TRBD1 TRBV19 . TRBJ2-5
CASSLGGDSGELFF TGTGCCAGCAGCTTAGGGGGGGACTCCGGGGAGCTGTTTTTT . TRBV7-2 . TRBJ2-2
CASSPGQAGQPQHF TGTGCCAGCAGCCCCGGACAGGCGGGTCAGCCCCAGCATTTT TRBD1 TRBV6-1 . TRBJ1-5
CASSPGTGTSGSSWEQFF TGTGCCAGCAGTCCCGGGACAGGGACTAGCGGGAGCTCATGGGAGCAGTTCTTC TRBD2 TRBV11-3 . TRBJ2-1
CASSPGTSGNNEQFF TGCGCCAGCAGCCCCGGGACTAGCGGGAACAATGAGCAGTTCTTC TRBD2 TRBV5-1 once TRBJ2-1
CASSQDTGPYEQYF TGCGCCAGCAGCCAAGATACAGGACCCTACGAGCAGTACTTC . TRBV4-3 . TRBJ2-7
CASSLSLSSYNEQFF TGTGCCAGCAGTCTTTCTCTGAGCTCCTACAATGAGCAGTTCTTC . TRBV6-6 . TRBJ2-1
CASSEAQGLNTEAFF TGTGCCAGCAGTGAAGCCCAGGGGTTGAACACTGAAGCTTTCTTT . TRBV2 . TRBJ1-1
CASSLGQGIVPGELFF TGTGCCAGCAGTTTGGGACAGGGGATTGTCCCCGGGGAGCTGTTTTTT TRBD1 TRBV6-5 . TRBJ2-2
CASSWGTGGTQDTQYF TGTGCCAGCAGTTGGGGGACAGGGGGGACCCAAGATACGCAGTATTTT TRBD1 TRBV27 . TRBJ2-3
CASNGYEQYF TGTGCCAGCAACGGCTACGAGCAGTACTTC . TRBV2 . TRBJ2-7
CASSSGVSSYNEQFF TGTGCCAGCAGCTCCGGGGTCAGCTCCTACAATGAGCAGTTCTTC . TRBV5-4 . TRBJ2-1
CASFGQENYEQYF TGTGCCAGCTTCGGCCAGGAAAACTACGAGCAGTACTTC . TRBV2 . TRBJ2-7
CASSYSGGTQETQYF TGTGCCAGCAGTTACTCGGGCGGGACCCAAGAGACCCAGTACTTC . TRBV6-5 . TRBJ2-5
CASSLAFGEQYF TGTGCCAGCAGCTTAGCGTTCGGCGAGCAGTACTTC . TRBV7-6 . TRBJ2-7
CASTPIAGTGRSGANVLTF TGTGCCAGCACCCCCATCGCCGGGACAGGCCGCTCTGGGGCCAACGTCCTGACTTTC TRBD1 TRBV5-5 . TRBJ2-6